The clone carrying this T cell receptor (beta chain) came up a few times. This entry is derived from a study of blood T cell repertoires in COVID-19. For the study at large: Acute and convalescent COVID-19 specimens originated in the United States, Italy and Spain.

Assay: immunoSEQ multiplex PCR; the TCRdb copy retains only in-frame clones and omits some. The top ten clones hold 32% of a sample with roughly 60,000 clones, over 70% of them seen once. V was pared by 4 bases and J by 1 base, with 8 bases between. The CDR3 sequence is 14 residues long. CDR1 and CDR2 from the germline V gene are LNHDA and SQIVND (reference sequence). This sequence was found in a human donor in a cohort sampled during active COVID-19. This sequence joins TRBV19 and TRBJ1-3, with D perhaps matching TRBD1 (5 bases). The sample taken for sequencing was peripheral blood. The CDR3 sequence: CASSRRQSGNTIYF. CDR3 bases: TGTGCCAGTAGTAGAAGACAGTCTGGAAACACCATATATTTT.